A selection of T cell receptor beta chains follows, all from one sample in a study of blood T cells in healthy people across ages. From the 5' RACE reads, TCRdb called clonotypes with MiXCR, one entry per CDR3 protein. The sample holds 650,000 to 1,000,000 distinct CDR3 sequences; 36% are singletons and the top ten take over 10%. Input material: blood. The receptors stem from a young man in good health. The CDR3 runs from the conserved cysteine through the conserved F or W. Fields, in order: D gene, J gene, V gene, clone size, CDR3 protein, CDR3 DNA. D genes are given only for firm matches. Expanded clones are given a class, and other clones once, few, many or no size at all.

d_call: NA; j_call: TRBJ2-7; v_call: TRBV5-1; clone_size: many; cdr3_aa: CASSLGADTGSSYEQYF; cdr3_nt: TGCGCCAGCAGCTTAGGAGCCGACACCGGTTCGTCCTACGAGCAGTACTTC
d_call: NA; j_call: TRBJ2-7; v_call: TRBV30; clone_size: many; cdr3_aa: CAWSEGDSYEQYF; cdr3_nt: TGTGCCTGGAGTGAGGGAGACTCGTACGAGCAGTACTTC
d_call: NA; j_call: TRBJ2-7; v_call: TRBV11-1; clone_size: NA; cdr3_aa: CASSLDGAGDFGYEQYF; cdr3_nt: TGTGCCAGCAGCTTAGACGGGGCAGGGGATTTCGGGTACGAGCAGTACTTC
d_call: NA; j_call: TRBJ2-7; v_call: TRBV4-1; clone_size: NA; cdr3_aa: CASSQGGRDYEQYF; cdr3_nt: TGCGCCAGCAGCCAAGGCGGCAGGGACTACGAGCAGTACTTC
d_call: NA; j_call: TRBJ2-3; v_call: TRBV4-2; clone_size: many; cdr3_aa: CASSQDTPGTDTQYF; cdr3_nt: TGTGCCAGCAGCCAAGATACCCCGGGCACAGATACGCAGTATTTT
d_call: NA; j_call: TRBJ2-5; v_call: TRBV20-1; clone_size: few; cdr3_aa: CSAGTGANQETQYF; cdr3_nt: TGCAGTGCTGGTACCGGGGCCAATCAAGAGACCCAGTACTTC
d_call: NA; j_call: TRBJ2-4; v_call: TRBV5-1; clone_size: many; cdr3_aa: CASSWTSQGPLAKNIQYF; cdr3_nt: TGCGCCAGCAGCTGGACAAGCCAGGGACCGCTAGCCAAAAACATTCAGTACTTC
d_call: NA; j_call: TRBJ1-2; v_call: TRBV20-1; clone_size: NA; cdr3_aa: CSAREGPVGGYTF; cdr3_nt: TGCAGTGCCCGTGAGGGCCCGGTCGGGGGCTACACCTTC
d_call: TRBD1; j_call: TRBJ1-1; v_call: TRBV20-1; clone_size: NA; cdr3_aa: CSARDSDRAGYEAFF; cdr3_nt: TGCAGTGCTAGAGACTCCGACAGGGCAGGGTACGAAGCTTTCTTT
d_call: NA; j_call: TRBJ1-1; v_call: TRBV7-3; clone_size: many; cdr3_aa: CASSLSGENTEAFF; cdr3_nt: TGTGCCAGCAGTTTATCAGGGGAGAACACTGAAGCTTTCTTT
d_call: NA; j_call: TRBJ2-7; v_call: TRBV3-1; clone_size: NA; cdr3_aa: CASSQGTNRKLNYEQYF; cdr3_nt: TGTGCCAGCAGCCAAGGGACCAACAGGAAGCTTAACTACGAGCAGTACTTC
d_call: NA; j_call: TRBJ2-3; v_call: TRBV7-2; clone_size: NA; cdr3_aa: CASCRGPMGTDTQYF; cdr3_nt: TGTGCCAGCTGCCGGGGGCCCATGGGCACAGATACGCAGTATTTT
d_call: NA; j_call: TRBJ2-7; v_call: TRBV25-1; clone_size: NA; cdr3_aa: CASSDPWGLGQEIQYF; cdr3_nt: TGTGCCAGCAGTGACCCGTGGGGTTTGGGGCAAGAGATCCAGTACTTC
d_call: NA; j_call: TRBJ2-5; v_call: TRBV12-3/TRBV12-4; clone_size: many; cdr3_aa: CASSPSLGQGQETQYF; cdr3_nt: TGTGCCAGCAGCCCCAGTTTAGGCCAGGGACAAGAGACCCAGTACTTC
d_call: NA; j_call: TRBJ1-1; v_call: TRBV6-5; clone_size: NA; cdr3_aa: CASSSRYAGHLNTEAFF; cdr3_nt: TGTGCCAGCAGTTCCCGGTATGCGGGACATCTGAACACTGAAGCTTTCTTT
d_call: NA; j_call: TRBJ1-6; v_call: TRBV7-9; clone_size: few; cdr3_aa: CASSLKNQSTGFLNSPLHF; cdr3_nt: TGTGCCAGCAGCTTAAAAAACCAATCAACAGGGTTTCTTAATTCACCCCTCCACTTT
d_call: TRBD1; j_call: TRBJ2-1; v_call: TRBV7-9; clone_size: many; cdr3_aa: CASSPWDRVAYNEQFF; cdr3_nt: TGTGCCAGCAGCCCTTGGGACAGGGTGGCGTACAATGAGCAGTTCTTC
d_call: NA; j_call: TRBJ1-1; v_call: TRBV6-2/TRBV6-3; clone_size: NA; cdr3_aa: CASSYSRTNRGTEAFF; cdr3_nt: TGTGCCAGCAGTTACTCGAGGACCAACCGGGGCACTGAAGCTTTCTTT
d_call: NA; j_call: TRBJ1-2; v_call: TRBV2; clone_size: NA; cdr3_aa: CASSGVQGYTF; cdr3_nt: TGTGCCAGCAGTGGTGTCCAAGGCTACACCTTC
d_call: NA; j_call: TRBJ1-5; v_call: TRBV3-1; clone_size: NA; cdr3_aa: CASSQDGREGQPQHF; cdr3_nt: TGTGCCAGCAGCCAAGATGGGAGGGAGGGACAGCCCCAGCATTTT
d_call: NA; j_call: TRBJ2-1; v_call: TRBV7-9; clone_size: many; cdr3_aa: CASSLRRGSYNEQFF; cdr3_nt: TGCGCCAGCAGCTTGAGGCGGGGCAGTTACAATGAGCAGTTCTTC
d_call: TRBD1; j_call: TRBJ1-2; v_call: TRBV29-1; clone_size: many; cdr3_aa: CSVEDRDRGSNGYTF; cdr3_nt: TGCAGCGTTGAAGATCGGGACAGGGGTTCGAATGGCTACACCTTC
d_call: NA; j_call: TRBJ2-4; v_call: TRBV5-1; clone_size: many; cdr3_aa: CASSLEAGMNIQYF; cdr3_nt: TGCGCCAGCAGCTTGGAGGCAGGGATGAACATTCAGTACTTC
d_call: NA; j_call: TRBJ1-5; v_call: TRBV7-2; clone_size: few; cdr3_aa: CASSPPGVQPQHF; cdr3_nt: TGTGCCAGCAGTCCTCCGGGGGTTCAGCCCCAGCATTTT
d_call: NA; j_call: TRBJ2-4; v_call: TRBV20-1; clone_size: few; cdr3_aa: CSANWRTAKNIQYF; cdr3_nt: TGCAGTGCTAATTGGAGGACGGCCAAAAACATTCAGTACTTC
d_call: TRBD1; j_call: TRBJ1-4; v_call: TRBV28; clone_size: few; cdr3_aa: CASRLPGQGLTNEKLFF; cdr3_nt: TGTGCCAGCAGACTACCGGGACAGGGATTAACTAATGAAAAACTGTTTTTT
d_call: TRBD1; j_call: TRBJ2-5; v_call: TRBV29-1; clone_size: NA; cdr3_aa: CSVWTGGNEQYF; cdr3_nt: TGCAGCGTATGGACAGGGGGGAATGAGCAGTACTTC
d_call: NA; j_call: TRBJ2-7; v_call: TRBV5-1; clone_size: NA; cdr3_aa: CASSSLDRDYNEQYF; cdr3_nt: TGCGCCAGCAGCTCTCTCGACAGGGACTACAATGAGCAGTACTTC
d_call: TRBD1; j_call: TRBJ1-2; v_call: TRBV20-1; clone_size: NA; cdr3_aa: CSARGDRGNYGYTF; cdr3_nt: TGCAGTGCTAGGGGGGACAGGGGGAACTATGGCTACACCTTC
d_call: TRBD1; j_call: TRBJ2-7; v_call: TRBV6-2/TRBV6-3; clone_size: NA; cdr3_aa: CASSDRRQGVYEQYF; cdr3_nt: TGTGCCAGCAGTGATCGTCGACAGGGTGTCTACGAGCAGTACTTC
d_call: NA; j_call: TRBJ2-1; v_call: TRBV12-5; clone_size: NA; cdr3_aa: CASGFGRKGEQFF; cdr3_nt: TGTGCTAGTGGTTTTGGGCGAAAAGGTGAGCAGTTCTTC
d_call: NA; j_call: TRBJ1-2; v_call: TRBV15; clone_size: few; cdr3_aa: CATSRDRPGKIYGYTF; cdr3_nt: TGTGCCACCAGCAGAGATCGTCCGGGGAAGATATATGGCTACACCTTC
d_call: TRBD2; j_call: TRBJ2-7; v_call: TRBV12-3/TRBV12-4; clone_size: NA; cdr3_aa: CASSGRTSGETYNEQYF; cdr3_nt: TGTGCCAGCAGTGGACGGACTAGCGGTGAAACCTACAATGAGCAGTACTTC
d_call: TRBD1; j_call: TRBJ1-5; v_call: TRBV27; clone_size: few; cdr3_aa: CASSPRTGLNQPQHF; cdr3_nt: TGTGCCAGCAGTCCCCGGACAGGGCTCAATCAGCCCCAGCATTTT
d_call: NA; j_call: TRBJ2-1; v_call: TRBV20-1; clone_size: NA; cdr3_aa: CSASSIYNEQFF; cdr3_nt: TGCAGTGCTAGCTCCATTTACAATGAGCAGTTCTTC
d_call: NA; j_call: TRBJ2-4; v_call: TRBV18; clone_size: NA; cdr3_aa: CASSREFAQYF; cdr3_nt: TGTGCCAGCTCACGGGAGTTCGCGCAGTACTTC
d_call: TRBD1; j_call: TRBJ1-1; v_call: TRBV7-2; clone_size: NA; cdr3_aa: CASSFLSGGNTEAFF; cdr3_nt: TGTGCCAGCAGCTTCCTATCAGGGGGGAACACTGAAGCTTTCTTT
d_call: TRBD1; j_call: TRBJ2-3; v_call: TRBV2; clone_size: few; cdr3_aa: CASREQGATQYF; cdr3_nt: TGTGCCAGCAGGGAACAGGGGGCGACGCAGTATTTT
d_call: TRBD1; j_call: TRBJ1-1; v_call: TRBV20-1; clone_size: few; cdr3_aa: CSARGLTGPLINTEAFF; cdr3_nt: TGCAGTGCTAGAGGCTTGACAGGGCCCCTCATAAACACTGAAGCTTTCTTT
d_call: NA; j_call: TRBJ1-2; v_call: TRBV7-2; clone_size: NA; cdr3_aa: CASSPSGAGPYGYTF; cdr3_nt: TGTGCCAGCAGCCCGAGTGGGGCAGGGCCATATGGCTACACCTTC
d_call: NA; j_call: TRBJ2-6; v_call: TRBV7-2; clone_size: NA; cdr3_aa: CASSLGARLSSGANVRTF; cdr3_nt: TGTGCCAGCAGCTTAGGAGCCAGGCTAAGCTCTGGGGCCAACGTCCGGACTTTC